The 26 T cell receptor beta chains presented below share a single source sample, sequenced in a study of blood T cell repertoires in COVID-19. The method was immunoSEQ multiplex PCR; TCRdb's version includes in-frame clones alone and lacks a portion of them. This table has 85,000 to 95,000 clones, around nine tenths appearing once. Sample: peripheral blood. The receptor set was obtained from a woman aged 45-65 years in a cohort sampled during active COVID-19.

This chain uses TRBV5-4 with TRBJ1-6; a weak D match, TRBD1 (5 bases). CDR1 and CDR2 (germline): SGHNT, YYREEE (reference sequence). V was trimmed by 0 bases and J by 0 bases, leaving 16 bases between them. The CDR3 runs 19 residues. DNA for the CDR3: TGTGCCAGCAGCTTGGTTGGGGCGAGAAGGGGCTCCTATAATTCACCCCTCCACTTT. Protein: CASSLVGARRGSYNSPLHF.

The chain couples TRBV10-3 to TRBJ2-3, with D uncertain. V lost 0 bases, J lost 3 bases, and 7 bases lay in between. The CDR3 runs to 14 residues. Germline V CDR1 and CDR2: ENHRY, SYGVKD. CDR3 DNA: TGTGCCATCAGTGAGTCGCTCGGGACAGATACGCAGTATTTT. Protein sequence: CAISESLGTDTQYF.

J is TRBJ2-4 and V is TRBV11-3; 13 bases agree with TRBD2. The ends lost 5 bases at V and 1 base at J; junction bases unmatched: 5. This CDR3 spans 17 amino acids. In germline, CDR1 is SGHNT, CDR2 YENEEA. The CDR3 DNA reads as TGTGCCAGCAGCCCCAGGACTAGCGGGAGTGCCAAAAACATTCAGTACTTC. It is translated as CASSPRTSGSAKNIQYF.

The chain couples TRBV27 to TRBJ2-7; TRBD1 is a possible D gene (7 bases). The ends were cut back, 2 bases at V and 4 bases at J, with 21 bases in the middle. The germline CDR1 and CDR2 sequences are MNHEY and SMNVEV (reference sequence). This CDR3 comprises 17 residues. As DNA, the CDR3 is TGTGCCAGCAGTTTAAAGGGGGCGGCGGGAATTCCTTACGAGCAGTACTTC. It codes for CASSLKGAAGIPYEQYF.

The chain uses TRBV4-1 and TRBJ2-7; 10 nucleotides match TRBD2. The CDR3 covers 17 residues. CDR1 is MGHRA and CDR2 is YSYEKL in the germline V gene. Germline trimming cut 1 base from V and 0 bases from J; bases unmatched to any gene: 6. CDR3 nucleotides: TGCGCCAGCAGCCAAGGCCGACTAGCGGGCAGCTCCTACGAGCAGTACTTC. Protein sequence: CASSQGRLAGSSYEQYF.

The chain links TRBV28 to TRBJ1-1; 12 nucleotides match TRBD1. With 3 bases clipped from V and 0 bases from J, the junction kept 11 bases outside the gene matches. The germline CDR1 and CDR2 sequences are MDHEN and SYDVKM. The CDR3 has 19 residues. The chain's CDR3 is CASSFGDMGQGAVNTEAFF. The CDR3 DNA reads as TGTGCCAGCAGTTTTGGGGATATGGGACAGGGGGCTGTGAACACTGAAGCTTTCTTT.

This chain links TRBV28 with TRBJ2-7; 9 nucleotides align to TRBD2. The V gene's germline CDR1 is MDHEN and CDR2 SYDVKM. The CDR3 consists of 15 residues. Trimming removed 3 bases from V and 1 base from J; junction bases left unmatched: 4. CDR3 sequence reads: CASSLRAGGSYEQYF. CDR3 sequence (DNA): TGTGCCAGCAGTTTGAGGGCGGGAGGGTCCTACGAGCAGTACTTC.

The V gene is TRBV5-1, the J gene TRBJ2-7, with D uncertain. The germline V and J ends were trimmed by 1 base and 5 bases, with 4 bases remaining between them. There are 11 residues in the CDR3. Germline CDR1 SGHRS, CDR2 YFSETQ. CDR3: CASSLSDEQYF. CDR3 bases: TGCGCCAGCAGCTTGTCCGACGAGCAGTACTTC.

This chain links TRBV7-9 with TRBJ1-2; TRBD1 is a possible D gene (6 bases). The CDR3 extends over 16 amino acids. With 6 bases removed from V and 3 bases from J, the gap between germline ends came to 20 bases. The germline CDR1 and CDR2 sequences are SEHNR and FQNEAQ (reference sequence). CDR3 loop: CASSQTAGAKDYGYTF. CDR3 nucleotide sequence: TGTGCCAGCAGTCAAACTGCAGGGGCTAAGGACTATGGCTACACCTTC.

The rearrangement joins TRBV7-9 to TRBJ1-3, with D uncertain. The V and J ends lost 6 bases and 1 base respectively, with 10 bases between them. The CDR3 is 14 amino acids. CDR1 and CDR2 from the germline V gene are SEHNR and FQNEAQ (reference sequence). This chain's CDR3 is CASRVGASGNTIYF. DNA of the CDR3: TGTGCCAGCAGGGTAGGAGCTTCTGGAAACACCATATATTTT.

This sequence joins TRBV2 and TRBJ2-1; TRBD2 matches 14 bases. The V and J ends lost 6 bases and 6 bases, in that order; junction bases with no gene match: 10. Germline V gene sequence: CDR1 SNHLY, CDR2 FYNNEI. This CDR3 region has 17 residues. The CDR3 here is CASRQGTSGSGFNEQFF. The CDR3 bases are TGTGCCAGCAGACAAGGGACTAGCGGGAGTGGGTTCAATGAGCAGTTCTTC.

The chain is built from TRBV19 and TRBJ2-1; D gene ambiguous. In germline, CDR1 is LNHDA, CDR2 SQIVND (reference sequence). The CDR3 contains 13 residues. Between the trimmed V and J ends, which lost 0 bases and 5 bases, there was a span of 5 bases. The CDR3 DNA reads as TGTGCCAGTAGTATAGATCTAGACAATGAGCAGTTCTTC. Protein: CASSIDLDNEQFF.

This sequence joins TRBV7-3 and TRBJ2-1; the D gene is possibly TRBD1 (6 bases). There are 16 residues in the CDR3. Trimming pared 5 bases from V and 6 bases from J, leaving 20 bases between. In germline, CDR1 is SGHTA, CDR2 FQGTGA. Here the CDR3 reads CASSLLPGHVVNEQFF. In DNA, the CDR3 is TGTGCCAGCAGCCTACTCCCGGGACATGTGGTCAATGAGCAGTTCTTC.

The chain uses TRBV18 and TRBJ1-1; D perhaps matches TRBD1 (5 bases). Trimming took 3 bases from V and 1 from J, leaving 12 bases between them. The germline CDR1 and CDR2 sequences are KGHSH and LQKENI. This CDR3 has 15 amino acids. This chain's CDR3 is CASSPATEKNTEAFF. As DNA, the CDR3 is TGTGCCAGCTCACCGGCGACAGAGAAGAACACTGAAGCTTTCTTT.

The V gene is TRBV5-4, the J gene TRBJ2-7; the match to TRBD1 covers 7 bases. This CDR3 is 14 amino acids long. Germline trimming cut 2 bases from V and 6 bases from J; bases unmatched to any gene: 8. Germline CDR1 SGHNT, CDR2 YYREEE (reference sequence). CDR3 residues: CASSLYRQGGEQYF. CDR3 nucleotide sequence: TGTGCCAGCAGCTTATACAGACAGGGTGGCGAGCAGTACTTC. The full variable domain, completed using reference TRBV5-4 and TRBJ2-7, is ETGVTQSPTHLIKTRGQQVTLRCSSQSGHNTVSWYQQALGQGPQFIFQYYREEENGRGNFPPRFSGLQFPNYSSELNVNALELDDSALYLCASSLYRQGGEQYFGPGTRLTVT.

The J gene is TRBJ1-6, the V gene TRBV12-5, with D possibly TRBD1 on 6 matching bases. Trimming took off 6 bases at V and 7 bases at J, with 7 bases between the two ends. The germline CDR1 and CDR2 sequences are LGHNT and FRNRAP. The CDR3 contains 12 residues. The CDR3 reads CASGTGNSPLHF. The CDR3 bases are TGTGCTAGTGGGACAGGCAATTCACCCCTCCACTTT.

The genes are TRBV5-1 and TRBJ2-3, with 15 positions matching TRBD2. CDR3 length equals 18 residues. The germline V gene encodes CDR1 SGHRS and CDR2 YFSETQ. V dropped 3 bases and J dropped 4; count of bases not matched to a gene: 9. In DNA, the CDR3 is TGCGCCAGCAGCTGGACCGGGACTAGCGGGAGGCCTCCAGATACGCAGTATTTT. Its protein product is CASSWTGTSGRPPDTQYF. The full variable domain, its missing parts supplied by reference TRBV5-1 and TRBJ2-3, is KAGVTQTPRYLIKTRGQQVTLSCSPISGHRSVSWYQQTPGQGLQFLFEYFSETQRNKGNFPGRFSGRQFSNSRSEMNVSTLELGDSALYLCASSWTGTSGRPPDTQYFGPGTRLTVL.

The chain has TRBV19 and TRBJ2-5; D gene uncertain. Per the germline V gene, CDR1 is LNHDA and CDR2 is SQIVND (reference sequence). V dropped 1 base and J dropped 5 bases, with 5 bases sitting between them. The CDR3 extends over 12 amino acids. CDR3 region: CASSIVLETQYF. CDR3 sequence (DNA): TGTGCCAGTAGTATAGTACTGGAGACCCAGTACTTC. Full variable domain (remainder filled in from reference TRBV19 and TRBJ2-5): DGGITQSPKYLFRKEGQNVTLSCEQNLNHDAMYWYRQDPGQGLRLIYYSQIVNDFQKGDIAEGYSVSREKKESFPLTVTSAQKNPTAFYLCASSIVLETQYFGPGTRLLVL.

The chain has TRBV12-3 or TRBV12-4 and TRBJ2-7; D might be TRBD1 (6 bases). With 5 bases removed from V and 6 bases from J, the gap between germline ends came to 14 bases. The CDR3 has 13 amino acids. CDR3 coding DNA: TGTGCCAGCAGTAGCTACAGGGTTAGCGAGCAGTACTTC. Translating it yields CASSSYRVSEQYF.

The chain links TRBV20-1 to TRBJ2-1; TRBD2 matches 7 bases. The CDR3 is 14 residues long. Germline V lookup: CDR1 DFQATT, CDR2 SNEGSKA (reference sequence). V dropped 3 bases and J dropped 10; count of bases not matched to a gene: 12. The CDR3 spells CSASSNFAGEEQFF. CDR3 in DNA: TGCAGTGCTAGTAGCAATTTTGCGGGAGAGGAGCAGTTCTTC.

The V call is TRBV7-8, the J call TRBJ1-1, with 10 bases matching TRBD1. The CDR3 loop spans 16 amino acids. Germline lookup yields CDR1 SGHVS and CDR2 FQNEAQ. V dropped 3 bases and J dropped 5; count of bases not matched to a gene: 9. The CDR3, as DNA: TGTGCCAGCAGCTTTTTGAAGGGACAGGGGAGAACTGAAGCTTTCTTT. The encoded protein is CASSFLKGQGRTEAFF.

The rearrangement links TRBV2 to TRBJ1-1; 8 nucleotides match TRBD1. Germline CDR1 SNHLY, CDR2 FYNNEI. V lost 2 bases and J lost 0; bases outside the gene matches: 5. The CDR3 totals 16 residues. The CDR3 loop reads CASSERRQGLNTEAFF. The CDR3 DNA sequence: TGTGCCAGCAGTGAAAGAAGACAGGGGTTGAACACTGAAGCTTTCTTT. The full variable domain, its missing parts supplied by reference TRBV2 and TRBJ1-1, is EPEVTQTPSHQVTQMGQEVILRCVPISNHLYFYWYRQILGQKVEFLVSFYNNEISEKSEIFDDQFSVERPDGSNFTLKIRSTKLEDSAMYFCASSERRQGLNTEAFFGQGTRLTVV.

CDR3: CAWTPVGGFQETQYF. The CDR3 DNA sequence: TGTGCCTGGACCCCCGTCGGCGGGTTCCAAGAGACCCAGTACTTC. The chain combines TRBV30 with TRBJ2-5, with a tentative D call TRBD2 (5 bases). Per germline, CDR1 GTSNPN and CDR2 SVGIG (reference sequence). Trimming removed 4 bases at V and 1 base at J, with 16 bases between. The CDR3 is 15 residues long.

This clone has more than one count but fewer than ten. J is TRBJ2-7 and V is TRBV2, with 7 bases matching TRBD1. The CDR3 is made up of 14 amino acids. Germline V gene lookup returns CDR1 SNHLY and CDR2 FYNNEI. After removal of 7 bases from V and 1 base from J, the junction contained 7 bases not matched to a gene. CDR3 sequence reads: CASKQGLSSYEQYF. The CDR3 DNA reads as TGTGCCAGCAAACAGGGGCTGTCGTCCTACGAGCAGTACTTC.

The CDR3 sequence is CASSSSGTNINEQFF. CDR3 nucleotides: TGTGCCAGCAGCTCCTCGGGGACTAATATCAATGAGCAGTTCTTC. This chain uses TRBV7-9 with TRBJ2-1; 7 bases line up with TRBD2. Trimming at V came to 4 bases and at J to 6 bases, leaving 9 bases not matched to a gene. This CDR3 contains 15 residues. CDR1 is SEHNR, CDR2 FQNEAQ, per germline (reference sequence).

The chain links TRBV24-1 to TRBJ2-1; 14 bases map to TRBD2. Per the germline V gene, CDR1 is KGHDR and CDR2 is SFDVKD. V lost 3 bases, J lost 2 bases, and 8 bases stayed unmatched. CDR3 size: 19 residues. DNA of the CDR3: TGTGCCACCAGTGATACCGGGACTAGCGGGAGCTTTACCTACAATGAGCAGTTCTTC. Translated: CATSDTGTSGSFTYNEQFF.